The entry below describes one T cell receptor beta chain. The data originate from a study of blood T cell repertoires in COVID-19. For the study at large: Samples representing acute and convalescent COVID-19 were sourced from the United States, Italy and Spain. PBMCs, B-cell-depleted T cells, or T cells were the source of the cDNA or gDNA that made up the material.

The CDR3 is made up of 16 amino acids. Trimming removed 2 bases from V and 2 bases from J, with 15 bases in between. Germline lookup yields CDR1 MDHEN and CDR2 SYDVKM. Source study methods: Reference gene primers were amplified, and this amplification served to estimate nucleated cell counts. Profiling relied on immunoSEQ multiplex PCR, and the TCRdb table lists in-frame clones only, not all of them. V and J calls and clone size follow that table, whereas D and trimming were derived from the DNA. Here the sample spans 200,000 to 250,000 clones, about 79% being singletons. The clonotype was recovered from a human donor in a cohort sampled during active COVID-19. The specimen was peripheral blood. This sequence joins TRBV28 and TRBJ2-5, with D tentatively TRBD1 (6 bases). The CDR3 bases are TGTGCCAGCAGTTTAAAAGGTGGGGGCTATCAAGAGACCCAGTACTTC. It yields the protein CASSLKGGGYQETQYF.